This is a list of T cell receptor beta chains from one sample in a study of cytomegalovirus exposure and HLA in healthy donors. This table comes from immunoSEQ multiplex PCR, and its TCRdb copy is limited to in-frame clones, with some not included. The sample carries about 160,000 clones, 65% to 90% recorded once. Sequencing was carried out using PBMCs. The receptors were gathered from a woman younger than 35 in good health and CMV-seronegative. Both conserved end residues are part of each CDR3. The D gene is left open where the match is weak. Expanded clones get a size class; other rows say once, few or many, or leave the size out.

D: -
V: TRBV6-5
size: -
J: TRBJ2-1
CDR3: CASSYTTDNEQFF
DNA: TGTGCCAGCAGCTATACTACTGACAATGAGCAGTTCTTC

D: TRBD1
V: TRBV18
size: -
J: TRBJ2-2
CDR3: CASSPQTGMDTGELFF
DNA: TGTGCCAGCTCACCCCAGACAGGGATGGACACCGGGGAGCTGTTTTTT

D: TRBD1
V: TRBV28
size: -
J: TRBJ2-3
CDR3: CASSPKQGIADTQYF
DNA: TGTGCCAGCAGTCCAAAACAGGGGATCGCAGATACGCAGTATTTT

D: -
V: TRBV2
size: few
J: TRBJ1-6
CDR3: CASSGGGSSYNSPLHF
DNA: TGTGCCAGCAGTGGGGGGGGATCCTCCTATAATTCACCCCTCCACTTT

D: TRBD2
V: TRBV25-1
size: -
J: TRBJ2-1
CDR3: CASSEEREFVNEQFF
DNA: TGTGCCAGCAGTGAAGAGCGGGAGTTTGTCAATGAGCAGTTCTTC

D: TRBD1
V: TRBV30
size: -
J: TRBJ1-4
CDR3: CAWSVGTGGSEKLFF
DNA: TGTGCCTGGAGTGTCGGGACAGGGGGGAGTGAAAAACTGTTTTTT

D: -
V: TRBV12-5
size: -
J: TRBJ1-2
CDR3: CASGLVLGEARYGYTF
DNA: TGTGCTAGTGGTTTGGTACTTGGGGAGGCTCGCTATGGCTACACCTTC

D: -
V: TRBV7-9
size: few
J: TRBJ2-1
CDR3: CASSLEWEEHNEQFF
DNA: TGTGCCAGCAGCTTAGAGTGGGAGGAGCACAATGAGCAGTTCTTC

D: -
V: TRBV27
size: -
J: TRBJ2-1
CDR3: CASSLGQGYEQFF
DNA: TGTGCCAGCAGTTTAGGCCAGGGGTATGAGCAGTTCTTC

D: TRBD1
V: TRBV19
size: -
J: TRBJ1-6
CDR3: CATSPEGANNSPLHF
DNA: TGTGCCACCTCCCCTGAGGGGGCCAACAATTCACCCCTCCACTTT

D: -
V: TRBV5-6
size: once
J: TRBJ2-5
CDR3: CASSLSVGAQYF
DNA: TGTGCCAGCAGCTTGAGTGTGGGCGCCCAGTACTTC

D: -
V: TRBV18
size: -
J: TRBJ1-1
CDR3: CASSPTYGVKTEAFF
DNA: TGTGCCAGCTCACCGACTTACGGGGTAAAGACTGAAGCTTTCTTT

D: -
V: TRBV9
size: -
J: TRBJ2-2
CDR3: CASSPWTGGQGELFF
DNA: TGTGCCAGCAGCCCCTGGACAGGAGGGCAGGGGGAGCTGTTTTTT

D: -
V: TRBV28
size: -
J: TRBJ1-5
CDR3: CASTTGVSNQPQHF
DNA: TGTGCCAGCACAACCGGGGTGAGCAATCAGCCCCAGCATTTT

D: -
V: TRBV9
size: -
J: TRBJ1-1
CDR3: CASSVDGRMNTEAFF
DNA: TGTGCCAGCAGCGTAGATGGGAGGATGAACACTGAAGCTTTCTTT

D: -
V: TRBV27
size: -
J: TRBJ1-2
CDR3: CASSLRVAGSGYTF
DNA: TGTGCCAGCAGTCTTCGGGTGGCAGGGTCAGGCTACACCTTC

D: -
V: TRBV28
size: -
J: TRBJ1-4
CDR3: CASSLHRVIGLFF
DNA: TGTGCCAGCAGTTTACACAGGGTTATCGGGCTGTTTTTT

D: -
V: TRBV6-6
size: -
J: TRBJ1-2
CDR3: CASSRGGRAYGYTF
DNA: TGTGCCAGCAGCCGGGGGGGCCGTGCGTATGGCTACACCTTC

D: TRBD2
V: TRBV7-9
size: -
J: TRBJ2-7
CDR3: CASSSGLAGGFVSYEQYF
DNA: TGTGCCAGCAGTTCAGGACTAGCGGGGGGCTTCGTTTCCTACGAGCAGTACTTC

D: -
V: TRBV19
size: -
J: TRBJ2-3
CDR3: CASSPQGGFTDTQYF
DNA: TGTGCCAGTAGTCCCCAGGGGGGATTCACAGATACGCAGTATTTT

D: -
V: TRBV13
size: once
J: TRBJ2-7
CDR3: CASSLGTSPYEQYF
DNA: TGTGCCAGCAGCTTAGGGACTAGTCCCTACGAGCAGTACTTC

D: TRBD1
V: TRBV6-6
size: few
J: TRBJ2-7
CDR3: CATLGMGGQGFYEQYF
DNA: TGTGCCACCTTGGGGATGGGGGGACAGGGTTTCTACGAGCAGTACTTC

D: TRBD1
V: TRBV28
size: -
J: TRBJ2-7
CDR3: CASSIHPGQVSYEQYF
DNA: TGTGCCAGCAGCATACACCCAGGACAGGTCTCCTACGAGCAGTACTTC

D: TRBD2
V: TRBV5-4
size: -
J: TRBJ2-5
CDR3: CASSWTSGGRETQYF
DNA: TGTGCCAGCAGTTGGACTAGCGGGGGGCGAGAGACCCAGTACTTC

D: TRBD1
V: TRBV5-8
size: -
J: TRBJ2-3
CDR3: CASSPPRGQGSPDTQYF
DNA: TGTGCCAGCAGCCCGCCTCGTGGACAGGGGAGCCCAGATACGCAGTATTTT

D: -
V: TRBV4-2
size: -
J: TRBJ2-1
CDR3: CASSQELGLRYNEQFF
DNA: TGTGCCAGCAGCCAAGAGCTGGGCCTTAGATACAATGAGCAGTTCTTC

D: TRBD1
V: TRBV11-1
size: -
J: TRBJ1-2
CDR3: CASSLDGTVYGYTF
DNA: TGTGCCAGCAGCTTAGACGGGACAGTCTATGGCTACACCTTC

D: TRBD1
V: TRBV5-1
size: -
J: TRBJ2-7
CDR3: CASSFGTGGSREEGYEQYF
DNA: TGCGCCAGCAGCTTCGGGACAGGGGGGTCGCGGGAGGAAGGGTACGAGCAGTACTTC

D: -
V: TRBV28
size: -
J: TRBJ2-3
CDR3: CASSTPSGETDTQYF
DNA: TGTGCCAGCAGCACCCCCTCGGGGGAAACAGATACGCAGTATTTT

D: -
V: TRBV19
size: -
J: TRBJ2-7
CDR3: CASSTVMWGHEQYF
DNA: TGTGCCAGTAGTACGGTGATGTGGGGGCACGAGCAGTACTTC

D: -
V: TRBV10-3
size: -
J: TRBJ2-7
CDR3: CAISAGDSSYEQYF
DNA: TGTGCCATCAGTGCGGGGGACAGCTCCTACGAGCAGTACTTC

D: TRBD1
V: TRBV18
size: -
J: TRBJ2-7
CDR3: CASSLPGQGVSDEQYF
DNA: TGTGCCAGCTCACTCCCGGGACAGGGGGTCAGCGACGAGCAGTACTTC

D: TRBD2
V: TRBV27
size: -
J: TRBJ2-5
CDR3: CASSRLAGQETQYF
DNA: TGTGCCAGCAGCAGACTAGCGGGGCAAGAGACCCAGTACTTC

D: TRBD2
V: TRBV4-1
size: once
J: TRBJ2-1
CDR3: CASSRMGLVYNEQFF
DNA: TGCGCCAGCAGCCGGATGGGACTAGTTTACAATGAGCAGTTCTTC

D: -
V: TRBV7-2
size: once
J: TRBJ2-1
CDR3: CASSFSGNEQFF
DNA: TGTGCCAGCAGCTTCTCGGGAAATGAGCAGTTCTTC

D: -
V: TRBV28
size: -
J: TRBJ1-5
CDR3: CASSLWREGQPQHF
DNA: TGTGCCAGCAGTTTATGGCGGGAAGGCCAGCCCCAGCATTTT

D: -
V: TRBV27
size: once
J: TRBJ2-1
CDR3: CASSPRVYNEQFF
DNA: TGTGCCAGCAGTCCCAGGGTCTACAATGAGCAGTTCTTC

D: TRBD2
V: TRBV2
size: -
J: TRBJ2-7
CDR3: CASLSGSNSYEQYF
DNA: TGTGCCAGCCTTAGCGGGAGCAACTCCTACGAGCAGTACTTC

D: TRBD2
V: TRBV2
size: -
J: TRBJ2-5
CDR3: CASRSGTSGGQETQYF
DNA: TGTGCCAGCAGGTCCGGGACTAGCGGAGGGCAAGAGACCCAGTACTTC

D: -
V: TRBV5-1
size: -
J: TRBJ2-7
CDR3: CASSLESGNEQYF
DNA: TGCGCCAGCAGCTTGGAGTCAGGTAACGAGCAGTACTTC

D: TRBD1
V: TRBV5-4
size: -
J: TRBJ1-6
CDR3: CASSSYRGLDSPLHF
DNA: TGTGCCAGCAGCTCATACAGGGGATTGGATTCACCCCTCCACTTT

D: -
V: TRBV7-9
size: -
J: TRBJ2-2
CDR3: CASSLVLAGTGELFF
DNA: TGTGCCAGCAGCTTAGTTCTAGCAGGCACCGGGGAGCTGTTTTTT

D: TRBD1
V: TRBV27
size: -
J: TRBJ2-5
CDR3: CASSLGPGTAFQETQYF
DNA: TGTGCCAGCAGTTTAGGGCCCGGGACAGCCTTCCAAGAGACCCAGTACTTC

D: TRBD1
V: TRBV7-9
size: -
J: TRBJ2-7
CDR3: CASSPGTGGPYEQYF
DNA: TGTGCCAGCAGCCCCGGGACAGGGGGACCCTACGAGCAGTACTTC